The clone carrying this T cell receptor (beta chain) has more than one count but fewer than ten. This entry is derived from a study of radiation and T cells in renal cell carcinoma. Sequencing was performed with immunoSEQ multiplex PCR; in TCRdb, only in-frame clones are kept and a portion is missing. The sample consists of about 77,000 clones, approximately 82% of them appearing once. Time point indicated: blood 4 weeks post-SBRT, at nephrectomy. Treatment of the sample: 15 Gy SBRT to primary tumor, nephrectomy 4 weeks later. Germline CDR1 reads LGHNA; CDR2 reads YNFKEQ. V shed 0 bases and J shed 3 bases, with 12 bases lying between them. The CDR3 has 15 amino acids.

This material consisted of blood, taken from a patient whose treatment included radiotherapy and nephrectomy. The genes are TRBV4-2 and TRBJ2-7, with D tentatively TRBD2 (5 bases). This TCR was sampled from a woman aged 55-69 years with renal cell carcinoma. The DNA of the CDR3 is TGTGCCAGCAGCCAAGAGCTACTAGAGAGCTACGAGCAGTACTTC. Translated, it gives CASSQELLESYEQYF.